The clone carrying this T cell receptor (beta chain) was counted at least ten times. Its specificity is unknown. This entry belongs to a study of Graves' ophthalmopathy and Graves' hyperthyroidism. Overall study context: Sampling took place at initial diagnosis, with peripheral blood obtained before any treatment.

Scientists amplified the TCR beta CDR3 regions from RNA transcripts. After a first-round RT-PCR with HTBI primers, a second-round multiplex PCR was run. TCRdb reprocessed the multiplex PCR reads via MiXCR and lists one record per CDR3 protein. This sample has about 700,000 distinct CDR3 sequences, with about 41% found just once. A volume of around 9.5 ml of fresh peripheral blood supplied the PBMCs. Study-wide results and caveats: Most expanded thyroid clonotypes above 0.001 frequency also appeared in blood. A classifier, a 13-signature model, separated ophthalmopathy from stable hyperthyroidism with more than 85% sensitivity and 81.08% specificity.

Sequencing was performed on peripheral blood. This clonotype was obtained from an adult man with Graves' ophthalmopathy.

The CDR3, as DNA: TGTGCCAGTAGTTCGAGGGGTGCTAATGAAAAACTGTTTTTT. Translation gives CASSSRGANEKLFF. The V call is TRBV19, the J call TRBJ1-4, with a possible D match to TRBD1 (5 bases). Germline-derived CDR1 and CDR2 are LNHDA and SQIVND (reference sequence). Trimming pared 5 bases from V and 3 bases from J, leaving 10 bases between. The CDR3 has 14 amino acids.